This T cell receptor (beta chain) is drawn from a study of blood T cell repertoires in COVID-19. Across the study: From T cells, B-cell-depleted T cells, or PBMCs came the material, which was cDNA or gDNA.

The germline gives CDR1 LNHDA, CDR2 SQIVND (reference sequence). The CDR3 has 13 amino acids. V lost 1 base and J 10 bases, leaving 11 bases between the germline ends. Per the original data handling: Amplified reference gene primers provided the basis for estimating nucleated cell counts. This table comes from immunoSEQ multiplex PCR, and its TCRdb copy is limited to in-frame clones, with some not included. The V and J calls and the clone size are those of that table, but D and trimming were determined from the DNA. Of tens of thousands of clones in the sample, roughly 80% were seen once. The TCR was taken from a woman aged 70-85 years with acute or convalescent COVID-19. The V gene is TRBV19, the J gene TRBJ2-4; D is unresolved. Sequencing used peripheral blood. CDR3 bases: TGTGCCAGTAGTATAGGGGCAGCCCTTATTCAGTACTTC. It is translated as CASSIGAALIQYF.